The T cell receptor beta chain under discussion was sequenced for a study of response to subunit inactivated influenza vaccine listed by TCRdb under 2018. For the wider study: Deep quantitative profiling of the T cell receptor repertoire was used in the study to follow responses to a trivalent subunit inactivated influenza vaccine. Study-wide conclusions, independent of this receptor: It was suggested by the authors that each seasonal influenza vaccination may recruit only a limited number of new T cells.

CDR1 and CDR2, per the germline V gene, are SGHTA and FQGTGA. Cut back by 5 bases and 4 bases, the V and J ends lie 8 bases apart. The CDR3 measures 13 amino acids from cysteine to phenylalanine. Of the read, only the CDR3 DNA is kept; its 39 bases are in frame from base 1. Libraries came from RT-PCR. Sequenced on an Illumina HiSeq 2500. The public sequencing data were trimmed at Q25 with fastp and processed into clonotypes with MiXCR by TCRdb, which kept only in-frame beta chains. Identical CDR3 proteins give one entry, which carries the most common genes and DNA. Recorded for this sample are fewer than 600,000 distinct CDR3 sequences; about 7.2% of them occurred a single time. Of the sample, approximately 14% falls within the top ten clones. This clonotype showed up just a few times. Its binding antigen is unknown. No per-base quality is available; no much larger clone lies one base away.

The rearrangement combines TRBV7-3 with TRBJ2-2, with the D segment identity uncertain. The source material was PBMCs from blood, sampled about 24 months after vaccination. This TCR was recovered from a man between 50 and 69 years old who received an inactivated influenza vaccine. Donor details come from another sample of the same person, matched by shared clones. The nucleotide sequence is TGTGCCAGCAGCAACGGCGGCACCGGGGAGCTGTTTTTT. This codes for CASSNGGTGELFF.